The rows below give T cell receptor beta chains drawn from one sample of a study of CD8+CD57+ T cells in acquired aplastic anemia. TCRdb reprocessed the reads with MiXCR, giving one entry per CDR3 protein. In the table there are roughly 420,000 distinct CDR3 sequences, about 70% of which are singletons. Sequencing input: sorted CD4+, CD8+, or CD8+CD57+ T cells (not recorded which) from PBMCs. The receptors here all came from a human donor in good health, serving as a control. The CDR3 runs from the conserved cysteine through the conserved F or W. Each record gives: D gene, clone size, V gene, J gene, CDR3 protein, CDR3 DNA. The D gene is left open where the match is weak. The size entry is marked missing in some rows and otherwise reads once, few, many or a size class.

d_call: NA
clone_size: NA
v_call: TRBV20-1
j_call: TRBJ1-6
cdr3_aa: CSALAPASYALHF
cdr3_nt: TGCAGTGCTCTGGCCCCGGCATCCTACGCCCTCCACTTT

d_call: TRBD1
clone_size: NA
v_call: TRBV7-8
j_call: TRBJ1-2
cdr3_aa: CASSRALGRDRGDYTF
cdr3_nt: TGTGCCAGCAGCCGAGCGCTGGGCCGGGACAGGGGGGACTACACCTTC

d_call: NA
clone_size: NA
v_call: TRBV11-2
j_call: TRBJ2-7
cdr3_aa: CASSFYRDHEQYF
cdr3_nt: TGTGCCAGCAGCTTTTACAGGGACCACGAGCAGTACTTC

d_call: NA
clone_size: many
v_call: TRBV19
j_call: TRBJ1-4
cdr3_aa: CASSGSPSATNEKLFF
cdr3_nt: TGTGCCAGTAGTGGAAGCCCTTCTGCAACTAATGAAAAACTGTTTTTT

d_call: NA
clone_size: NA
v_call: TRBV19
j_call: TRBJ1-1
cdr3_aa: CASSDRGFTEAFF
cdr3_nt: TGTGCCAGTAGTGACAGAGGTTTTACTGAAGCTTTCTTT

d_call: NA
clone_size: NA
v_call: TRBV2
j_call: TRBJ2-1
cdr3_aa: CASSEDYNNEQFF
cdr3_nt: TGTGCCAGCAGTGAAGACTATAACAATGAGCAGTTCTTC

d_call: NA
clone_size: NA
v_call: TRBV15
j_call: TRBJ1-6
cdr3_aa: CATSIERANSPLHF
cdr3_nt: TGCGCCACCAGCATAGAAAGGGCGAATTCACCCCTCCACTTT

d_call: TRBD1
clone_size: NA
v_call: TRBV7-2
j_call: TRBJ2-3
cdr3_aa: CASSEGTGAETQYF
cdr3_nt: TGTGCCAGCAGCGAAGGAACAGGGGCCGAAACGCAGTATTTT

d_call: NA
clone_size: NA
v_call: TRBV5-6
j_call: TRBJ2-5
cdr3_aa: CATSMGTQQETQYF
cdr3_nt: TGTGCCACCAGCATGGGGACACAGCAAGAGACCCAGTACTTC

d_call: NA
clone_size: NA
v_call: TRBV7-3
j_call: TRBJ1-1
cdr3_aa: CASSLILNTEAFF
cdr3_nt: TGTGCCAGCAGCTTAATCCTGAACACTGAAGCTTTCTTT

d_call: NA
clone_size: few
v_call: TRBV27
j_call: TRBJ1-3
cdr3_aa: CASSKGRMSGIGNTIYF
cdr3_nt: TGTGCCAGCTCAAAAGGACGGATGTCTGGAATTGGGAACACCATATATTTT

d_call: NA
clone_size: NA
v_call: TRBV11-2
j_call: TRBJ2-1
cdr3_aa: CASSLDDEYNEQFF
cdr3_nt: TGTGCCAGCAGCTTAGATGATGAGTACAATGAGCAGTTCTTC

d_call: TRBD2
clone_size: few
v_call: TRBV7-3
j_call: TRBJ2-1
cdr3_aa: CASSSGGVNEQFF
cdr3_nt: TGTGCCAGCAGTAGCGGGGGGGTCAATGAGCAGTTCTTC

d_call: NA
clone_size: NA
v_call: TRBV7-2
j_call: TRBJ1-1
cdr3_aa: CASSLRRVADSPLF
cdr3_nt: TGTGCCAGCAGCTTACGCAGGGTAGCTGATTCACCCCTCTTT

d_call: NA
clone_size: NA
v_call: TRBV27
j_call: TRBJ1-4
cdr3_aa: CASSLSGRAGEKLFF
cdr3_nt: TGTGCCAGCAGTTTATCAGGCAGGGCTGGTGAAAAACTGTTTTTT

d_call: NA
clone_size: NA
v_call: TRBV7-3
j_call: TRBJ2-7
cdr3_aa: CASSFPASTYEQYF
cdr3_nt: TGTGCCAGCAGCTTCCCTGCCAGCACCTACGAGCAGTACTTC

d_call: NA
clone_size: once
v_call: TRBV9
j_call: TRBJ1-3
cdr3_aa: CASSVGWQSTNTIYF
cdr3_nt: TGTGCCAGCAGCGTAGGATGGCAGTCTACAAACACCATATATTTT

d_call: TRBD1
clone_size: many
v_call: TRBV30
j_call: TRBJ1-6
cdr3_aa: CAGTGTDDSPLHF
cdr3_nt: TGTGCCGGGACCGGGACAGATGATTCACCCCTCCACTTT

d_call: NA
clone_size: NA
v_call: TRBV20-1
j_call: TRBJ1-1
cdr3_aa: CSARQAFF
cdr3_nt: TGCAGTGCTCGACAAGCTTTCTTT

d_call: NA
clone_size: NA
v_call: TRBV9
j_call: TRBJ2-1
cdr3_aa: CASSLGRNYCYSRQFF
cdr3_nt: TGTGCCAGCAGCTTGGGACGGAACTATTGCTACTCCCGGCAGTTCTTC

d_call: NA
clone_size: many
v_call: TRBV7-2
j_call: TRBJ1-2
cdr3_aa: CASSLGNYGYTF
cdr3_nt: TGTGCCAGCAGCTTAGGAAACTATGGCTACACCTTC

d_call: NA
clone_size: NA
v_call: TRBV5-1
j_call: TRBJ1-3
cdr3_aa: CASSSEGPAYTIYF
cdr3_nt: TGCGCCAGCAGCTCAGAAGGACCAGCCTACACCATATATTTT

d_call: NA
clone_size: once
v_call: TRBV7-2
j_call: TRBJ1-5
cdr3_aa: CASSAGAISTLPFHF
cdr3_nt: TGTGCCAGCAGCGCAGGGGCGATTTCAACCCTCCCCTTTCATTTT

d_call: NA
clone_size: once
v_call: TRBV5-8
j_call: TRBJ1-1
cdr3_aa: CASSTLAQTEAFF
cdr3_nt: TGTGCCAGCAGCACGCTAGCGCAAACAGAAGCTTTCTTT

d_call: TRBD2
clone_size: NA
v_call: TRBV9
j_call: TRBJ2-1
cdr3_aa: CASSVANSGGGRHNEQFF
cdr3_nt: TGTGCCAGCAGCGTAGCGAATAGCGGGGGGGGCCGACACAATGAGCAGTTCTTC

d_call: NA
clone_size: few
v_call: TRBV20-1
j_call: TRBJ1-2
cdr3_aa: CSAGRGGGGDYGYTF
cdr3_nt: TGCAGTGCTGGGAGGGGGGGGGGGGGGGACTATGGCTACACCTTC